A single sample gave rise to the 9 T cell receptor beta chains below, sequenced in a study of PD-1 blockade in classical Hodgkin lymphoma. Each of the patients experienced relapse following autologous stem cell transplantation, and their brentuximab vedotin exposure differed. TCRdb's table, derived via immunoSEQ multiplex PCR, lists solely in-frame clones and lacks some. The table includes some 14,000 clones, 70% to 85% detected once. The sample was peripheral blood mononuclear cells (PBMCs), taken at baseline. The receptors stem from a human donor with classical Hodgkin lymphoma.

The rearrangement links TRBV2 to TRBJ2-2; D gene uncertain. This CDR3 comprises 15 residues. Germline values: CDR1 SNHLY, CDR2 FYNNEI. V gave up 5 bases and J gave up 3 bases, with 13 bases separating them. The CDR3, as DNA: TGTGCCAGCAGTCAGATTGACACCTACACCGGGGAGCTGTTTTTT. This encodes CASSQIDTYTGELFF.

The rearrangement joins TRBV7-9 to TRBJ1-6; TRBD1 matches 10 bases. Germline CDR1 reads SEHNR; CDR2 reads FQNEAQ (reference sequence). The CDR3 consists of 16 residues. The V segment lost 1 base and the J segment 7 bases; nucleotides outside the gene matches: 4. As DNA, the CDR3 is TGTGCCAGCAGCTTAGTGGGACAGGGGATAAATTCACCCCTCCACTTT. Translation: CASSLVGQGINSPLHF.

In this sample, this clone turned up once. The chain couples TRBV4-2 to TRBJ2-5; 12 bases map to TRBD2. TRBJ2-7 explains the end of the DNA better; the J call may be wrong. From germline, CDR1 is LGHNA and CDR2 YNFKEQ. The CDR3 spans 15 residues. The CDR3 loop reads CASSQASGGADEQYF. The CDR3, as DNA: TGTGCCAGCAGCCAAGCTAGCGGGGGGGCCGACGAGCAGTACTTC.

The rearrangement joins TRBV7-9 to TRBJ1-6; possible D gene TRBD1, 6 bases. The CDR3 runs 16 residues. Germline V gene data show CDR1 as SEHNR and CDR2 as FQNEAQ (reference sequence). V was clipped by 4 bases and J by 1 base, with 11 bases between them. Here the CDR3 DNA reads TGTGCCAGCAGCTGGCGGACAGATTCCTATAATTCACCCCTCCACTTT. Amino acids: CASSWRTDSYNSPLHF.

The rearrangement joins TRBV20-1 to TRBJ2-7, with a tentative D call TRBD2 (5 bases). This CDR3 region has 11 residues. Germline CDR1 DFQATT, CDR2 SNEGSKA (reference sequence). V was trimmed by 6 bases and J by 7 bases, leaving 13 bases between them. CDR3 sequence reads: CSALRDEEQYF. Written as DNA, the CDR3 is TGCAGTGCCCTACGGGATGAAGAGCAGTACTTC.

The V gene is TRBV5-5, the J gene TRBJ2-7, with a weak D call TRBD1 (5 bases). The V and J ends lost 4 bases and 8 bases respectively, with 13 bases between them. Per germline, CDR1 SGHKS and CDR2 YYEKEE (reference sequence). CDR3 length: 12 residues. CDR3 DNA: TGTGCCAGCAGCCCCCCAACAGGTCAGCAGTACTTC. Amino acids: CASSPPTGQQYF.

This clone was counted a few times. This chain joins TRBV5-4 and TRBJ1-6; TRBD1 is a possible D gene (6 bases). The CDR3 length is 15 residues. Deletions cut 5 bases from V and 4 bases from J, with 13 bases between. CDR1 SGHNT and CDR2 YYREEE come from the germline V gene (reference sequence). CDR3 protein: CASRYRDSYNSPLHF. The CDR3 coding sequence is TGTGCCAGCAGGTACAGGGACTCATATAATTCACCCCTCCACTTT.

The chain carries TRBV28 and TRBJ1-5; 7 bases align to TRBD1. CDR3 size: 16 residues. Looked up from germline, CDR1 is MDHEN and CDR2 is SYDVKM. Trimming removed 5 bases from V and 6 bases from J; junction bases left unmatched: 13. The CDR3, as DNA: TGTGCCAGCAGTACATGGGGTAGACAGGGCCCTCAGCCCCAGCATTTT. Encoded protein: CASSTWGRQGPQPQHF.

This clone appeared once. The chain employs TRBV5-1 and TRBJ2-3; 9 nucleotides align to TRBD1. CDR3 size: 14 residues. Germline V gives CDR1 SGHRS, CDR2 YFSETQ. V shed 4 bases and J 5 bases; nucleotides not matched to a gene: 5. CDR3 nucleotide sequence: TGCGCCAGCAGCGGCGGGACAGGGAAAGATACGCAGTATTTT. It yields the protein CASSGGTGKDTQYF.